This is a list of T cell receptor beta chains from one sample in a study of regulatory T cells in long-lasting Graves disease. In TCRdb, the multiplex PCR reads were re-called with MiXCR into one record per CDR3 protein. The sample holds about 370,000 distinct CDR3 sequences, about a sixth seen once. This specimen consisted of peripheral blood mononuclear cells (PBMCs), obtained at new diagnosis, from a patient treated with antithyroid drugs. The receptors here all came from a female donor with Graves disease. Both conserved end residues are part of each CDR3. The order of the fields is V gene, D gene, clone size, J gene, CDR3 protein, CDR3 DNA. D genes are given only for firm matches. Rows may omit the clone size; those that give it use once, few, many or a size class.

TRBV18	.	many	TRBJ1-5	CASSPSQHF	TGTGCCAGCTCACCCTCCCAGCATTTT
TRBV5-1	TRBD2	many	TRBJ2-3	CASSFLAGGTDTQYF	TGCGCCAGCAGCTTTTTAGCGGGGGGCACAGATACGCAGTATTTT
TRBV6-1	.	many	TRBJ2-2	CATKTLGQSVFGGELFF	TGTGCCACCAAAACCCTCGGGCAGTCGGTATTCGGCGGGGAGCTGTTTTTT
TRBV2	TRBD2	many	TRBJ2-7	CASSGGSYEQYF	TGTGCCAGCTCGGGGGGGTCCTACGAGCAGTACTTC
TRBV20-1	.	many	TRBJ1-2	CSARLTANYGYTF	TGCAGTGCGAGGCTTACAGCTAACTATGGCTACACCTTC
TRBV5-1	.	many	TRBJ2-7	CASSGLPRNEQYF	TGCGCCAGCAGCGGCCTCCCGAGGAACGAGCAGTACTTC
TRBV5-5	.	many	TRBJ2-7	CASSHSGPYEQYF	TGTGCCAGCAGCCATTCGGGCCCCTACGAGCAGTACTTC
TRBV9	TRBD2	many	TRBJ2-3	CASSVGLAGDTQYF	TGTGCCAGCAGCGTAGGACTAGCGGGAGATACGCAGTATTTT
TRBV27	TRBD1	many	TRBJ2-3	CASSSTGTGISDTQYF	TGTGCCAGCAGTTCTACCGGGACAGGGATTTCAGATACGCAGTATTTT
TRBV7-6	.	many	TRBJ1-1	CASSSRQNTEAFF	TGTGCCAGCAGCTCGAGACAGAACACTGAAGCTTTCTTT
TRBV4-1	.	few	TRBJ1-2	CASSQDMPLFPNYGYTF	TGCGCCAGCAGCCAAGATATGCCCTTATTCCCTAACTATGGCTACACCTTC
TRBV6-1	.	few	TRBJ1-2	CASSVDDSPPSYGYTF	TGCGCCAGCAGTGTGGATGACAGCCCCCCAAGCTATGGCTACACCTTC
TRBV12-5	.	many	TRBJ1-3	CASRGTSGNTIYF	TGTGCTAGTCGCGGTACCTCTGGAAACACCATATATTTT
TRBV4-1	.	many	TRBJ2-5	CASSQLRVYGGGPETQYF	TGCGCCAGCAGCCAACTACGAGTCTACGGTGGGGGCCCAGAGACCCAGTACTTC
TRBV30	.	many	TRBJ2-5	CAWSPGLRETQYF	TGTGCCTGGAGTCCCGGCCTCAGGGAGACCCAGTACTTC
TRBV12-5	.	many	TRBJ1-1	CASGLGQPNTEAFF	TGTGCTAGTGGTTTGGGACAGCCTAACACTGAAGCTTTCTTT
TRBV7-3	TRBD2	many	TRBJ2-1	CASSWTSGGHSYNEQFF	TGTGCCAGCAGCTGGACTAGCGGGGGCCACTCCTACAATGAGCAGTTCTTC
TRBV10-3	.	.	TRBJ2-7	CATTGGGTYEQYF	TGTGCCACTACTGGAGGCGGCACCTACGAGCAGTACTTC
TRBV13	.	.	TRBJ1-3	CASSPALGSSGNTIYF	TGTGCCAGCAGCCCGGCTCTTGGGAGCTCTGGAAACACCATATATTTT
TRBV29-1	.	few	TRBJ2-1	CSVAVAGGPTEQFF	TGCAGCGTTGCAGTGGCAGGTGGGCCTACTGAGCAGTTCTTC
TRBV7-9	TRBD1	many	TRBJ2-5	CASSSLDRVQETQYF	TGTGCCAGCAGCTCCCTGGACAGGGTCCAAGAGACCCAGTACTTC
TRBV3-1	TRBD2	many	TRBJ2-5	CASSRSGGPQETQYF	TGTGCCAGCAGCCGGAGCGGGGGACCCCAAGAGACCCAGTACTTC
TRBV9	.	few	TRBJ1-3	CASSVAGHQASGNTIYF	TGTGCCAGCAGCGTAGCTGGACACCAGGCCTCTGGAAACACCATATATTTT
TRBV5-6	.	many	TRBJ2-1	CASSLGRGNEQFF	TGTGCCAGCAGCTTGGGAAGGGGCAATGAGCAGTTCTTC
TRBV27	TRBD2	many	TRBJ2-1	CASSHQGLAGGYNEQFF	TGTGCCAGCAGTCACCAAGGACTAGCGGGGGGTTACAATGAGCAGTTCTTC
TRBV6-2/TRBV6-3	.	many	TRBJ2-7	CASSSTYRGGEQYF	TGTGCCAGCAGTTCCACCTACAGGGGGGGGGAGCAGTACTTC
TRBV20-1	.	many	TRBJ1-6	CSARTPGDYNSPLHF	TGCAGTGCCCGAACCCCAGGCGATTATAATTCACCCCTCCACTTT
TRBV4-1	TRBD1	.	TRBJ1-3	CASSQQPGTGAGNTIYF	TGCGCCAGCAGCCAGCAACCCGGGACAGGGGCTGGAAACACCATATATTTT
TRBV28	TRBD2	.	TRBJ2-7	CASSSGGGIPREQYF	TGTGCCAGCAGTTCTGGGGGGGGGATTCCTAGGGAGCAGTACTTC
TRBV9	.	.	TRBJ2-3	CASSLALDGLPPVDTQYF	TGTGCCAGCAGCTTAGCGCTTGACGGACTCCCCCCGGTGGATACGCAGTATTTT
TRBV12-3/TRBV12-4	TRBD1	many	TRBJ1-5	CASRSGGTSNQPQHF	TGTGCCAGCAGGTCAGGGGGTACGAGCAATCAGCCCCAGCATTTT